These 30 T cell receptor beta chains originate from one sample sequenced in a study of persistence of HIV-infected CD4 T cells. An overlapping HIV-1 Gag peptide pool stimulated these cells at 0.95 to 1 ug/peptide/mL. CD40L/CD69 double-negative CD45RO-high memory CD4+ T cells were collected. This was the immunoSEQ version 4 assay in survey mode. The table came from immunoSEQ multiplex PCR; TCRdb's copy has only in-frame clones and leaves some out. The table has 30,000 to 35,000 clones, approximately 80% seen once. Their cognate antigens are unknown. Sequenced material: CD4+ T cells sorted from PBMCs after roughly 18-hour stimulation, taken from a patient who received antiretroviral therapy. The receptors were gathered from an adult woman with HIV who was CMV-seropositive.

The V call is TRBV9, the J call TRBJ1-3; D unresolved. The CDR3 is 16 amino acids. Trimming removed 10 bases from V and 1 base from J, with 21 bases in between. Germline V lookup: CDR1 SGDLS, CDR2 YYNGEE. The CDR3 loop is CASSAGRSRSGNTIYF. In nucleotides, the CDR3 is TGTGCCTCTTCGGCTGGCCGGTCGAGATCTGGAAACACCATATATTTT. Based on the CDR3 plus reference TRBV9 and TRBJ1-3, the full variable domain is DSGVTQTPKHLITATGQRVTLRCSPRSGDLSVYWYQQSLDQGLQFLIQYYNGEERAKGNILERFSAQQFPDLHSELNLSSLELGDSALYFCASSAGRSRSGNTIYFGEGSWLTVV.

V is TRBV7-9 and J is TRBJ2-5; possibly TRBD2 for D (5 bases). The CDR3 consists of 13 residues. Trimming removed 2 bases from V and 4 bases from J, with 8 bases in between. Germline V gene sequence: CDR1 SEHNR, CDR2 FQNEAQ (reference sequence). CDR3 nucleotides: TGTGCCAGCAGCTTATCGGGGTCAGAGACCCAGTACTTC. It yields the protein CASSLSGSETQYF.

This clone was counted once. This chain links TRBV7-3 with TRBJ1-2; 9 bases are a match to TRBD1. CDR1 is SGHTA and CDR2 is FQGTGA in the germline V gene. This CDR3 has 14 residues. Losses at the gene ends were 5 bases for V and 3 bases for J; bases not matched to a gene: 4. The CDR3 is CASSPRTGDYGYTF. Here the CDR3 DNA reads TGTGCCAGCAGCCCCAGGACAGGGGACTATGGCTACACCTTC.

The chain has TRBV9 and TRBJ2-2; a weak D match, TRBD1 (6 bases). The V gene's germline CDR1 is SGDLS and CDR2 YYNGEE. CDR3 length: 17 residues. Trimming removed 0 bases from V and 2 bases from J, with 14 bases in between. CDR3 sequence: CASSVVWGQSNTGELFF. The DNA of the CDR3 is TGTGCCAGCAGCGTAGTCTGGGGGCAGTCCAACACCGGGGAGCTGTTTTTT.

The gene calls are TRBV27 and TRBJ2-3, with 10 bases fitting TRBD2. The CDR3 has 17 amino acids. Germline CDR1 MNHEY, CDR2 SMNVEV (reference sequence). J lost 0 bases, V lost 3 bases, and 6 bases had no gene match. CDR3 bases: TGTGCCAGCAGTTTCCTGGGACTAGCGCCAAGCACAGATACGCAGTATTTT. As protein: CASSFLGLAPSTDTQYF.

The chain's CDR3 is CASSLAGSGSTDTQYF. CDR3 nucleotides: TGCGCCAGCAGCTTGGCGGGTAGCGGAAGCACAGATACGCAGTATTTT. This rearrangement joins TRBV5-1 to TRBJ2-3, with a tentative D call TRBD2 (6 bases). V lost 0 bases, J lost 0 bases, and 11 bases lay in between. This CDR3 region has 16 residues. The V gene's germline CDR1 is SGHRS and CDR2 YFSETQ.

The rearrangement uses TRBV7-2 and TRBJ1-5; weak D call: TRBD1 (5 bases). Germline V gene sequence: CDR1 SGHTA, CDR2 FQGNSA. CDR3 size: 16 residues. The V end was cut by 1 base, the J end by 2 bases, with 12 bases between. The CDR3 protein is CASSLVGTFGNQPQHF. CDR3 DNA: TGTGCCAGCAGCTTAGTCGGGACTTTCGGCAATCAGCCCCAGCATTTT.

The chain has TRBV29-1 and TRBJ1-2; 7 bases line up with TRBD1. Germline V gives CDR1 SQVTM, CDR2 ANQGSEA. The CDR3 runs 12 residues. The trim removed 4 bases at V and 7 bases at J, leaving 6 bases unmatched. CDR3 loop: CSVAGGASGYTF. CDR3 nucleotides: TGCAGCGTTGCAGGGGGAGCCTCTGGCTACACCTTC. The complete variable domain, with remaining parts taken from reference TRBV29-1 and TRBJ1-2, reads SAVISQKPSRDICQRGTSLTIQCQVDSQVTMMFWYRQQPGQSLTLIATANQGSEATYESGFVIDKFPISRPNLTFSTLTVSNMSPEDSSIYLCSVAGGASGYTFGSGTRLTVV.

The V call is TRBV10-3, the J call TRBJ2-7; 8 positions match TRBD1. Germline lookup yields CDR1 ENHRY and CDR2 SYGVKD. The ends lost 0 bases at V and 4 bases at J; junction bases unmatched: 5. The CDR3 spans 15 residues. CDR3 sequence (DNA): TGTGCCATCAGTGAGTCCGGGGGACAGGCGTACGAGCAGTACTTC. Residues: CAISESGGQAYEQYF.

The CDR3 spells CASSLKFTSGQGIHEQYF. The DNA for the CDR3 is TGTGCCAGCAGCTTAAAATTTACCTCGGGACAGGGGATCCACGAGCAGTACTTC. This rearrangement joins TRBV11-2 to TRBJ2-7, with 10 bases aligning to TRBD1. Per germline, CDR1 SGHAT and CDR2 FQNNGV. The CDR3 covers 18 residues. Unmatched junction bases numbered 15, after V lost 2 bases and J lost 5 bases.

The V gene is TRBV9, the J gene TRBJ1-2; D is unresolved. Germline V gene data show CDR1 as SGDLS and CDR2 as YYNGEE. There are 12 residues in the CDR3. The ends were cut back, 0 bases at V and 8 bases at J, with 8 bases in the middle. DNA for the CDR3: TGTGCCAGCAGCGTAGGGGGATGGGGCTACACCTTC. Its translation: CASSVGGWGYTF. Full variable domain (remainder filled in from reference TRBV9 and TRBJ1-2): DSGVTQTPKHLITATGQRVTLRCSPRSGDLSVYWYQQSLDQGLQFLIQYYNGEERAKGNILERFSAQQFPDLHSELNLSSLELGDSALYFCASSVGGWGYTFGSGTRLTVV.

This chain uses TRBV3-1 (or the pseudogene TRBV3-2) with TRBJ2-7; no clear D gene. Per germline, CDR1 LGHDT and CDR2 YNNKEL (reference sequence). The CDR3 contains 12 residues. Trimming removed 2 bases from V and 2 bases from J, with 4 bases in between. CDR3 in amino acids: CASSQPPYEQYF. The CDR3 DNA follows: TGTGCCAGCAGCCAACCCCCCTACGAGCAGTACTTC.

The chain uses TRBV19 and TRBJ2-1; no reliable D call. Trimming took 3 bases from V and 8 from J, leaving 17 bases between them. Germline V gene sequence: CDR1 LNHDA, CDR2 SQIVND (reference sequence). CDR3 length: 15 amino acids. The CDR3 spells CASSIPRHSGDEQFF. The CDR3 DNA is TGTGCCAGTAGTATCCCCAGGCACTCTGGGGATGAGCAGTTCTTC.

This rearrangement joins TRBV19 to TRBJ1-5, with 9 nucleotides matching TRBD1. CDR1 is LNHDA and CDR2 is SQIVND in the germline V gene (reference sequence). The CDR3 is made up of 13 amino acids. The V gene end was trimmed by 10 bases and the J gene end by 5 bases; junction bases not matched to a gene: 6. The CDR3 coding sequence is TGTGCCACCCTGGACAGGGGACATCAGCCCCAGCATTTT. The encoded protein is CATLDRGHQPQHF.

This clone was counted a single time. CDR3 loop: CASSSTGTGNYGYTF. CDR3 coding DNA: TGTGCCAGCAGCTCGACCGGGACTGGTAACTATGGCTACACCTTC. This chain links TRBV3-1 (or the pseudogene TRBV3-2) with TRBJ1-2; a weak D match, TRBD1 (5 bases). The V gene's germline CDR1 is LGHDT and CDR2 YNNKEL (reference sequence). This CDR3 spans 15 amino acids. Trimming stripped 5 bases from V and 1 base from J, with 14 bases between.

The chain couples TRBV13 to TRBJ2-7; weak D call: TRBD1 (6 bases). Germline CDR1 PRHDT, CDR2 FYEKMQ (reference sequence). The CDR3 totals 14 residues. The V end was cut by 5 bases, the J end by 2 bases, with 13 bases between. The CDR3 here is CASSPQGPTYEQYF. The DNA for the CDR3 is TGTGCCAGCAGCCCTCAGGGGCCAACCTACGAGCAGTACTTC.

The genes are TRBV30 and TRBJ1-3, with a weak D call TRBD1 (6 bases). The CDR3 extends over 14 amino acids. Germline V gives CDR1 GTSNPN, CDR2 SVGIG (reference sequence). Trimming pared 4 bases from V and 0 bases from J, leaving 10 bases between. The CDR3 loop is CAWTTGNSGNTIYF. The CDR3 DNA is TGTGCCTGGACCACAGGGAACTCTGGAAACACCATATATTTT.

J is TRBJ1-2 and V is TRBV5-6; weak D call: TRBD1 (5 bases). The CDR3 loop spans 16 amino acids. Germline assignment: CDR1 SGHDT and CDR2 YYEEEE. With 0 bases removed from V and 8 bases from J, the gap between germline ends came to 20 bases. The CDR3 region is CASSLEGVLRGVGYTF. The DNA for the CDR3 is TGTGCCAGCAGCTTGGAAGGTGTATTACGGGGCGTCGGCTACACCTTC.

The sample holds one count of this clone. The chain links TRBV24-1 to TRBJ1-4; D gene ambiguous. Germline V CDR1 and CDR2: KGHDR, SFDVKD. The CDR3 sequence is 13 residues long. V was pared by 1 base and J by 10 bases, with 9 bases between. The CDR3 coding sequence is TGTGCCACCAGTGATTTTGCGGGAGGAAAACTGTTTTTT. This encodes CATSDFAGGKLFF.

The J gene is TRBJ1-5, the V gene TRBV27, with no clear D. Germline loops: CDR1 MNHEY, CDR2 SMNVEV (reference sequence). This CDR3 spans 14 amino acids. Trimming stripped 0 bases from V and 1 base from J, with 4 bases between. CDR3 DNA: TGTGCCAGCAGTTTATCGGGGAGCAATCAGCCCCAGCATTTT. Its protein is CASSLSGSNQPQHF.

The chain is built from TRBV29-1 and TRBJ1-2; D is unresolved. This CDR3 is built from 12 residues. The V end was cut by 5 bases, the J end by 0 bases, with 7 bases between. Germline CDR1 is SQVTM and CDR2 is ANQGSEA. CDR3 nucleotide sequence: TGCAGCGTTAGCGAGTCTAACTATGGCTACACCTTC. It yields the protein CSVSESNYGYTF.

This chain uses TRBV28 with TRBJ1-1; D is unclear. This CDR3 spans 12 amino acids. The germline V gene has CDR1 MDHEN and CDR2 SYDVKM. Trimming took off 7 bases at V and 1 base at J, with 7 bases between the two ends. The CDR3 sequence is CASTLGNTEAFF. CDR3 nucleotide sequence: TGTGCCAGCACCCTGGGGAACACTGAAGCTTTCTTT.

The V gene is TRBV2, the J gene TRBJ2-5; no definite D call. The germline gives CDR1 SNHLY, CDR2 FYNNEI. The germline V and J ends were trimmed by 3 bases and 3 bases, with 2 bases remaining between them. This CDR3 comprises 11 residues. The CDR3 DNA sequence: TGTGCCAGCAGTGAGGAAGAGACCCAGTACTTC. Protein product: CASSEEETQYF.

The rearrangement links TRBV2 to TRBJ1-6; 7 bases align to TRBD1. The V segment lost 8 bases and the J segment 7 bases; nucleotides outside the gene matches: 5. CDR1 is SNHLY, CDR2 FYNNEI, per germline. The CDR3 is made up of 13 amino acids. The CDR3 reads CASRGGPNSPLHF. Here the CDR3 DNA reads TGTGCCAGCCGAGGGGGCCCAAATTCACCCCTCCACTTT.

CDR3 in amino acids: CASSLGQGVGQPQHF. As DNA, the CDR3 is TGTGCCAGCAGCTTGGGACAGGGAGTAGGTCAGCCCCAGCATTTT. The chain carries TRBV5-8 and TRBJ1-5; 7 bases align to TRBD1. Per germline, CDR1 SGHTS and CDR2 YDEGEE. This CDR3 is 15 amino acids long. V lost 0 bases, J lost 6 bases, and 6 bases stayed unmatched. Supplemented by reference TRBV5-8 and TRBJ1-5, the full variable domain reads EAGVTQSPTHLIKTRGQQATLRCSPISGHTSVYWYQQALGLGLQFLLWYDEGEERNRGNFPPRFSGRQFPNYSSELNVNALELEDSALYLCASSLGQGVGQPQHFGDGTRLSIL.

The chain has TRBV7-2 and TRBJ1-1; 7 bases line up with TRBD1. V lost 5 bases, J lost 3 bases, and 6 bases stayed unmatched. There are 14 residues in the CDR3. In germline, CDR1 is SGHTA, CDR2 FQGNSA. CDR3 sequence: CASSPYRGDTEAFF. CDR3 DNA sequence: TGTGCCAGCAGCCCTTACAGGGGTGACACTGAAGCTTTCTTT. The variable domain in full, completed from reference TRBV7-2 and TRBJ1-1, reads GAGVSQSPSNKVTEKGKDVELRCDPISGHTALYWYRQSLGQGLEFLIYFQGNSAPDKSGLPSDRFSAERTGGSVSTLTIQRTQQEDSAVYLCASSPYRGDTEAFFGQGTRLTVV.

CDR3 sequence (DNA): TGTGCCAGCAGCTGGGACGGCAGCACAGATACGCAGTATTTT. It translates to CASSWDGSTDTQYF. This chain links TRBV7-9 with TRBJ2-3, with D possibly being TRBD1 or TRBD2 (5 bases each). Germline-derived CDR1 and CDR2 are SEHNR and FQNEAQ (reference sequence). This CDR3 spans 14 amino acids. The V and J ends lost 4 bases and 0 bases respectively, with 8 bases between them.

This clone was found once. V usage is TRBV7-2 and J usage is TRBJ2-5; the D gene is possibly TRBD1 (5 bases). Germline V gene data show CDR1 as SGHTA and CDR2 as FQGNSA. V was pared by 0 bases and J by 5 bases, with 10 bases between. The CDR3 covers 14 residues. CDR3 coding DNA: TGTGCCAGCAGCTTAGCCAGCAGGGTCGAGACCCAGTACTTC. Its translation is CASSLASRVETQYF.

The J gene is TRBJ1-4, the V gene TRBV19, with D unclear. Trimming removed 1 base from V and 12 bases from J, with 15 bases in between. CDR1 and CDR2 (germline): LNHDA, SQIVND (reference sequence). The CDR3 totals 14 residues. CDR3 DNA: TGTGCCAGTAGTATAGGTCCGAGTCGGCCGGAACTGTTTTTT. This encodes CASSIGPSRPELFF.

The rearrangement joins TRBV19 to TRBJ2-7; TRBD2 matches at 9 bases. The CDR3 extends over 18 amino acids. V shed 2 bases, J shed 7 bases, and the junction held 18 bases outside the gene matches. Germline V lookup: CDR1 LNHDA, CDR2 SQIVND (reference sequence). The CDR3 reads CASSIKPSGKLASGEQYF. CDR3 DNA: TGTGCCAGTAGTATAAAACCTAGCGGGAAACTTGCCTCGGGGGAGCAGTACTTC.